The TCR beta chain described here comes from a study of human T cells and chemical hapten exposure (dated by TCRdb to the early 2020s). About the investigation overall: For sensitization, 2% DPC in acetone was applied to a roughly 2 cm by roughly 2 cm area of upper inner arm skin. Libraries were combined into a pool for sequencing, and differences in TCR yield between samples came mainly from small differences in library volumes within the pool. Blood for TCR sequencing was provided by twenty-nine alopecia patients at one to four time points (pre-sensitization, 2, 6 and 24 weeks). Patch tests used Finn chambers with 0.01% DPC on the upper back, scored after 6 days by International Contact Dermatitis Research Group standards. Throughout the roughly 23-week study period, patients were also given weekly therapeutic DPC doses on the scalp. The mostly female patient cohort included alopecia areata with under or over 50% scalp involvement, alopecia totalis and alopecia universalis. This study followed changes in the peripheral blood TCR repertoire in vivo during primary and secondary sensitization of alopecia patients to the hapten diphenylcyclopropenone (DPC). Blood samples were taken from patients before sensitization (week 0) and at 2, 6 and about 24 weeks after DPC sensitization.

This clonotype was counted a few times. Its antigen remains undetermined. No much larger clone is present one base from it, and per-base qualities are unavailable. Study-level results and caveats: Repeated subsampling changed both the strength of the expansion versus patch-test correlation and the threshold at which the correlation became significant. Compared with pre-sensitization or healthy control sets, expanded TCRs formed significantly more large CDR3 similarity clusters, which is consistent with antigen-driven responses. DPC sensitization did not change how many TCRs were above 1 in 1000 frequency, and no evidence was found of alterations in global repertoire structure. Patch test score correlated positively with the number of PT1 expanded TCRs, reaching significance at thresholds 8, 16 and 32 but not at 4. Alopecia, a presumed autoimmune disease, was present in all patients, so the immune response of the patients might differ from that of healthy individuals.

The method was RACE. The data were produced on a NextSeq 500. During library preparation, unique molecular identifiers were attached to individual cDNA molecules so that TCRs could be counted quantitatively and reproducibly. For every blood RNA sample, sequencing covered both the TCR alpha and TCR beta chains. The original pipeline was this. Samples had a median of roughly 99,000 TCRs, with a range from roughly 23,224 to 700,000. The Decombinator software suite was used to annotate V, J and CDR3 in the TCR reads. For the PS versus PT1 abundance plots, all samples were subsampled to the same number of TCRs (28,000). Expanded TCRs were defined as absent before sensitization and observed at least eight times at the 2-week time point. TCRdb reprocessing: public reads trimmed at Q25 with fastp, clones called with MiXCR, in-frame beta chains kept. A single entry per CDR3 protein holds the most common genes and DNA from its merged rows. TCRdb, not the original authors, processed these V and J calls. This sample gives 85,000 to 100,000 distinct CDR3 sequences in total; about an eighth of them show up just once. The ten largest clones take up roughly 2.1% of the sample.

In light of the paper, this sample's time point label describes: patch test 1, 2 weeks after DPC sensitization. What the treatment or condition label conveys for this sample: therapeutic diphenylcyclopropenone sensitization with weekly scalp DPC. At every patch-test visit, the blood draw took place before the patch test was put on. Eligible patients were aged 18 to 70, diagnosed with alopecia, deemed suitable for DPC therapy, and excluded if pregnant. Total RNA was extracted from unfractionated whole blood collected in Tempus Blood RNA tubes. The CDR3 has 17 amino acids, counting the end cysteine and phenylalanine. The DNA shown is the 51-base CDR3, in frame from base 1. CDR1 and CDR2 (DFQATT, SNEGSKA) derive from the germline V gene (reference sequence). A distance of 22 bases separates the germline ends of V and J, which lose 5 bases and 5 bases respectively.

Here the sequenced sample was whole blood, taken in connection with sensitization to the hapten diphenylcyclopropenone (DPC). This sequence originates from a middle-aged woman with alopecia areata. Some clones in this sample may be carry-over from other donors' samples. In this chain, TRBV20-1 is recombined with TRBJ1-6, and perhaps TRBD1 as D gene, on 6 matching bases. At the DNA level, the sequence is TGCAGTGCTCCTGGCGTGTCGGGGGGCTACAATAATTCACCCCTCCACTTT. It translates to CSAPGVSGGYNNSPLHF.